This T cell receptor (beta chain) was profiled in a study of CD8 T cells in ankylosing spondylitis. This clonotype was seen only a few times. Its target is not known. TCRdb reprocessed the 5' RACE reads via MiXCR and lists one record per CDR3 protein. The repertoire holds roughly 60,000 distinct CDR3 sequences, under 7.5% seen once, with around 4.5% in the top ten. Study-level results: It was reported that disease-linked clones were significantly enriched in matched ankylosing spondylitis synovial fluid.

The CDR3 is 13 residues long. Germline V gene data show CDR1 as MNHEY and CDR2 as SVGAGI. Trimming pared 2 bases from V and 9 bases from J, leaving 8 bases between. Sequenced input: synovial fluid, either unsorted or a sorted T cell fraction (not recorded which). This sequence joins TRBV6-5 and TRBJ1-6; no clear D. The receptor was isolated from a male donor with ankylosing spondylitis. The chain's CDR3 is CASSYRPGSPLHF. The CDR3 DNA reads TGTGCCAGCAGTTACCGCCCGGGTTCACCCCTCCACTTT.